Shown below are 10 T cell receptor beta chains from a single sample sequenced in a study of T-cell memory formation after mild COVID-19 (dated by TCRdb to about 2021). Preparation of the library involved 5' RACE. These reads were obtained on an Illumina NovaSeq 6000. Clones were called with MiXCR by TCRdb after fastp trimmed the public reads at Q25, and only in-frame beta chains were retained. Here each entry gathers all rows of one CDR3 protein and keeps the most common genes and DNA. This sample has about 190,000 distinct CDR3 sequences in its table, and over 20% of those were observed once. The ten largest clonotypes hold more than 20% of the sample. The sequencing sample was made of PBMCs or a T cell subset sorted from them (not recorded which). Receptors were obtained from an adult woman who had mild COVID-19 (a few samples of this study predate the infection). The sample titles of this study are shuffled in the database, so cell type and time point are left out; the donor was told from shared clones.

This clonotype was counted many times. This chain uses TRBV7-2 with TRBJ2-1; D unclear. This CDR3 is built from 12 residues. Germline values: CDR1 SGHTA, CDR2 FQGNSA. V gave up 1 base and J gave up 7 bases, with 5 bases separating them. The CDR3 loop is CASSLVRNEQFF. The CDR3 nucleotides are TGTGCCAGCAGCTTAGTTCGGAATGAGCAGTTCTTC.

The CDR3 region has the DNA TGTGCCAGCTCACCTTCAAGGGACCGGGACTCTGGAATTGCAGAGCAGTTCTTC. Translating it yields CASSPSRDRDSGIAEQFF. The chain links TRBV18 to TRBJ2-1, with D tentatively TRBD2 (6 bases). There are 18 residues in the CDR3. The germline V gene encodes CDR1 KGHSH and CDR2 LQKENI. Trimming removed 3 bases at V and 10 bases at J, with 28 bases between. Complete variable domain (other parts from reference TRBV18 and TRBJ2-1): NAGVMQNPRHLVRRRGQEARLRCSPMKGHSHVYWYRQLPEEGLKFMVYLQKENIIDESGMPKERFSAEFPKEGPSILRIQQVVRGDSAAYFCASSPSRDRDSGIAEQFFGPGTRLTVL.

The chain uses TRBV12-3 or TRBV12-4 and TRBJ1-1; D remains ambiguous. V lost 3 bases to trimming and J lost 1 base, with 9 bases between them. There are 14 residues in the CDR3. The CDR3 loop is CASSFSPRNTEAFF. CDR3 bases: TGTGCCAGCAGTTTTTCACCGAGGAACACTGAAGCTTTCTTT.

The rearrangement joins TRBV12-3 or TRBV12-4 to TRBJ1-4; no firm D call. This CDR3 is built from 12 residues. Trimming pared 6 bases from V and 10 bases from J, leaving 12 bases between. In DNA form, the CDR3 reads TGTGCCAGCAGCCCTGTTGCCGGAAAACTGTTTTTT. Amino acids: CASSPVAGKLFF.

The chain couples TRBV5-1 to TRBJ2-1; TRBD2 matches at 12 bases. Unmatched junction bases numbered 11, after V lost 0 bases and J lost 7 bases. The CDR3 runs to 18 residues. CDR1 is SGHRS and CDR2 is YFSETQ in the germline V gene. The CDR3 reads CASSLETSGSVSGNEQFF. CDR3 coding DNA: TGCGCCAGCAGCTTGGAGACTAGCGGGAGCGTCTCGGGGAATGAGCAGTTCTTC.

V is TRBV20-1 and J is TRBJ2-1, with D possibly being TRBD1 (5 bases). The V gene lost 3 bases and the J gene lost 7 bases, with 7 bases spanning the gap. CDR3 length: 11 amino acids. Germline-derived CDR1 and CDR2 are DFQATT and SNEGSKA (reference sequence). As DNA, the CDR3 is TGCAGTGCTAGTTCAGGGAATGAGCAGTTCTTC. Translation gives CSASSGNEQFF.

The J gene is TRBJ2-5, the V gene TRBV7-2, with D tentatively TRBD2 (5 bases). Trimming removed 1 base from V and 1 base from J, with 10 bases in between. The length of the CDR3 is 15 residues. From germline, CDR1 is SGHTA and CDR2 FQGNSA. This chain's CDR3 is CASSLGGYLQETQYF. Written as DNA, the CDR3 is TGTGCCAGCAGCTTAGGCGGGTACCTCCAAGAGACCCAGTACTTC.

This chain's CDR3 is CSAQTRIYEQYF. CDR3 in DNA: TGCAGTGCTCAGACGAGGATCTACGAGCAGTACTTC. This chain joins TRBV20-1 and TRBJ2-7; no definite D call. The CDR3 is 12 amino acids. The V end was cut by 5 bases, the J end by 3 bases, with 11 bases between. Per germline, CDR1 DFQATT and CDR2 SNEGSKA (reference sequence).

This clonotype was detected a few times. This chain joins TRBV29-1 and TRBJ2-1; 7 bases line up with TRBD2. This CDR3 has 16 amino acids. Unmatched junction bases numbered 9, after V lost 0 bases and J lost 4 bases. CDR1 is SQVTM and CDR2 is ANQGSEA in the germline V gene. This CDR3 is CSVEDPPSGVYNEQFF. The CDR3 nucleotides are TGCAGCGTTGAAGACCCTCCCAGCGGGGTATACAATGAGCAGTTCTTC.

This clonotype was observed a few times. V gene TRBV12-3 or TRBV12-4 combines with J gene TRBJ1-3; D call uncertain. V shed 4 bases and J shed 0 bases, with 13 bases lying between them. This CDR3 region has 16 residues. Here the CDR3 reads CASSSDGGYSGNTIYF. As DNA, the CDR3 is TGTGCCAGCAGTTCGGATGGTGGGTACTCTGGAAACACCATATATTTT.